The 14 T cell receptor beta chains below come from one sample, sequenced in a study of identifying expanded T cells in peripheral blood. Some clones are missing from TCRdb's copy, which holds only in-frame ones; the method was immunoSEQ multiplex PCR. This table has under 150,000 clones, 80% to 90% appearing once. The material sequenced was blood. These receptors all come from a person aged 18 to 70 in good health.

Worth noting for this clone: A clone one base away is much larger, so this may be a read error. The gene calls are TRBV7-8 and TRBJ1-2, with TRBD1 identical over 7 bases. This CDR3 region has 13 residues. CDR1 is SGHVS, CDR2 FQNEAQ, per germline. V lost 5 bases and J lost 3; bases outside the gene matches: 3. CDR3 residues: CASSRQGDYGYTF. DNA for the CDR3: TGTGCCAGCAGCCGACAGGGTGACTATGGCTACACCTTC.

The gene calls are TRBV6-6 and TRBJ2-3; D is unclear. Germline V lookup: CDR1 MNHNY, CDR2 SVGAGI (reference sequence). Trimming cost V 6 bases and J 5 bases, with 12 bases left between them. There are 13 residues in the CDR3. The CDR3 protein is CASRRTVGDTQYF. CDR3 coding DNA: TGTGCCAGCAGGCGTACAGTCGGAGATACGCAGTATTTT.

The chain employs TRBV7-9 and TRBJ1-1; possible D gene TRBD1, 5 bases. Trimming removed 5 bases from V and 4 bases from J, with 11 bases in between. The germline CDR1 and CDR2 sequences are SEHNR and FQNEAQ (reference sequence). The CDR3 covers 13 residues. As DNA, the CDR3 is TGTGCCAGCAGCGGCCCAGGGACCACTGAAGCTTTCTTT. It codes for CASSGPGTTEAFF.

The chain uses TRBV7-2 and TRBJ1-2; possibly TRBD1 for D (5 bases). V gave up 0 bases and J gave up 5 bases, with 28 bases separating them. Germline V gene lookup returns CDR1 SGHTA and CDR2 FQGNSA. The length of the CDR3 is 20 residues. The CDR3 loop is CASSLAFNSGRVPQQYGYTF. In DNA, the CDR3 is TGTGCCAGCAGCTTAGCCTTTAACTCTGGCAGGGTTCCACAACAATATGGCTACACCTTC. The full variable domain, its missing parts supplied by reference TRBV7-2 and TRBJ1-2, is GAGVSQSPSNKVTEKGKDVELRCDPISGHTALYWYRQSLGQGLEFLIYFQGNSAPDKSGLPSDRFSAERTGGSVSTLTIQRTQQEDSAVYLCASSLAFNSGRVPQQYGYTFGSGTRLTVV.

The chain uses TRBV29-1 and TRBJ2-2, with D perhaps matching TRBD1 (6 bases). The V end was cut by 3 bases, the J end by 4 bases, with 9 bases between. This CDR3 contains 13 residues. Per germline, CDR1 SQVTM and CDR2 ANQGSEA. Here the CDR3 DNA reads TGCAGCGTTGAGGGACATACCACCGGGGAGCTGTTTTTT. This sequence encodes CSVEGHTTGELFF.

This chain joins TRBV25-1 and TRBJ2-2, with D possibly being TRBD2 (7 bases). The germline V and J ends were trimmed by 4 bases and 3 bases, with 15 bases remaining between them. CDR3 size: 16 residues. Germline V CDR1 and CDR2: MGHDK, SYGVNS. CDR3 sequence reads: CASSGGGRDYTGELFF. CDR3 sequence (DNA): TGTGCCAGCAGTGGAGGGGGGAGGGATTACACCGGGGAGCTGTTTTTT. Together with reference TRBV25-1 and TRBJ2-2, the CDR3 gives the full variable domain: EADIYQTPRYLVIGTGKKITLECSQTMGHDKMYWYQQDPGMELHLIHYSYGVNSTEKGDLSSESTVSRIRTEHFPLTLESARPSHTSQYLCASSGGGRDYTGELFFGEGSRLTVL.

The chain recombines TRBV19 with TRBJ2-3; 15 nucleotides align to TRBD2. This CDR3 comprises 19 residues. V dropped 1 base and J dropped 3; count of bases not matched to a gene: 8. CDR1 and CDR2 from the germline V gene are LNHDA and SQIVND (reference sequence). CDR3 amino acids: CASSIGLGTSGGWTDTQYF. CDR3 DNA sequence: TGTGCCAGTAGTATAGGTTTGGGGACTAGCGGGGGGTGGACAGATACGCAGTATTTT.

This clone has only one observation. The chain links TRBV5-5 to TRBJ2-1; 7 bases line up with TRBD2. Germline V lookup: CDR1 SGHKS, CDR2 YYEKEE (reference sequence). The CDR3 is 14 residues long. V lost 4 bases, J lost 6 bases, and 7 bases stayed unmatched. CDR3 region: CASSIPGGSNEQFF. CDR3 nucleotide sequence: TGTGCCAGCAGCATACCGGGGGGAAGCAATGAGCAGTTCTTC.

By share, this clone counts as medium-sized. The chain has TRBV7-9 and TRBJ2-7; 8 positions match TRBD1. The CDR3 is made up of 14 amino acids. The germline CDR1 and CDR2 sequences are SEHNR and FQNEAQ (reference sequence). V shed 5 bases and J 7 bases; nucleotides not matched to a gene: 10. The CDR3 reads CASSATTGAGEQYF. Written as DNA, the CDR3 is TGTGCCAGCAGCGCGACGACAGGGGCTGGAGAGCAGTACTTC.

This clone appeared a single time. The CDR3 DNA sequence: TGCGCCAGCAGCTTGGCCGGCGGGCCGGGGACCGGGGAGCTGTTTTTT. Amino acid sequence: CASSLAGGPGTGELFF. The chain links TRBV5-1 to TRBJ2-2; possible D gene TRBD2, 5 bases. Germline V gene data show CDR1 as SGHRS and CDR2 as YFSETQ. The V end was cut by 0 bases, the J end by 5 bases, with 14 bases between. The CDR3 covers 16 residues.

V gene TRBV28 combines with J gene TRBJ2-1; 11 bases match TRBD1. CDR1 and CDR2 from the germline V gene are MDHEN and SYDVKM. The CDR3 consists of 15 residues. V lost 1 base to trimming and J lost 8 bases; unmatched junction nucleotides: 4. Written as DNA, the CDR3 is TGTGCCAGCAGTTTATCAGGACAGGGGGCAGATGAGCAGTTCTTC. It yields the protein CASSLSGQGADEQFF.

This clone appeared a single time. The V and J genes are TRBV5-6 and TRBJ2-7, with D unclear. Trimming removed 0 bases from V and 9 bases from J, with 16 bases in between. Germline V gene lookup returns CDR1 SGHDT and CDR2 YYEEEE. The CDR3 contains 14 residues. The chain's CDR3 is CASSLGLGMLLQYF. The CDR3 DNA follows: TGTGCCAGCAGCTTGGGACTCGGAATGCTCTTGCAGTACTTC.

The chain has TRBV5-8 and TRBJ2-1; tentatively, D is TRBD1 or TRBD2 (5 bases each). Germline CDR1 SGHTS, CDR2 YDEGEE. The CDR3 covers 15 residues. V lost 4 bases and J lost 1, with 12 bases in between. In DNA form, the CDR3 reads TGTGCCAGCAGCACCGGGACGGCGTCCTACAATGAGCAGTTCTTC. Amino acid sequence: CASSTGTASYNEQFF.

The chain employs TRBV7-2 and TRBJ2-2; 10 bases match TRBD2. The V and J ends lost 3 bases and 3 bases, in that order; junction bases with no gene match: 7. The CDR3 runs to 17 residues. From germline, CDR1 is SGHTA and CDR2 FQGNSA. CDR3 loop: CASSFFSGGPDTGELFF. The CDR3 DNA sequence: TGTGCCAGCAGCTTCTTTAGCGGGGGGCCGGACACCGGGGAGCTGTTTTTT.